A selection of T cell receptor beta chains follows, all from one sample in a study of shared clonotypes between healthy human individuals. The table came from immunoSEQ multiplex PCR; TCRdb's copy has only in-frame clones and leaves some out. Of roughly 2.1 million clones listed, about 92% are singletons. The sample taken for sequencing was naive CD8+ T cells from PBMCs. All receptors derive from a man aged 18 to 35 in good health. Some clones in this sample may be carry-over from other donors' samples. Both conserved end residues are part of each CDR3. The D gene is left open where the match is weak. Some rows mark clone size as missing; the rest say once, few, many or name a class of expanded clone.

d_gene,j_gene,v_gene,abundance,CDR3aa,CDR3nt
-,TRBJ1-5,TRBV7-6,-,CASSLDMGGSNQPQHF,TGTGCCAGCAGCTTAGATATGGGCGGGAGCAATCAGCCCCAGCATTTT
-,TRBJ2-3,TRBV4-3,-,CASSQDGGIATQYF,TGCGCCAGCAGCCAAGATGGGGGGATTGCTACGCAGTATTTT
-,TRBJ2-6,TRBV9,-,CASSPFARAGANVLTF,TGTGCCAGCAGCCCATTTGCAAGGGCTGGGGCCAACGTCCTGACTTTC
TRBD2,TRBJ2-2,TRBV5-6,-,CASSPGTSYTGELFF,TGTGCCAGCAGCCCCGGGACTAGCTACACCGGGGAGCTGTTTTTT
TRBD1,TRBJ2-1,TRBV10-1,few,CASSETGTYNEQFF,TGCGCCAGCAGCGAGACAGGGACCTACAATGAGCAGTTCTTC
TRBD2,TRBJ2-3,TRBV10-3,-,CATTAGGGDTQYF,TGTGCCACAACAGCGGGAGGAGGTGATACGCAGTATTTT
TRBD1,TRBJ2-7,TRBV27,-,CASSLVRGYEQYF,TGTGCCAGCAGTTTGGTCAGGGGGTACGAGCAGTACTTC
-,TRBJ2-6,TRBV27,-,CASSLGVGSGANVLTF,TGTGCCAGCAGTTTGGGGGTGGGCTCTGGGGCCAACGTCCTGACTTTC
-,TRBJ2-1,TRBV6-1,-,CASRPGWNEQFF,TGTGCCAGCAGACCTGGTTGGAATGAGCAGTTCTTC
-,TRBJ2-5,TRBV11-3,-,CASSSRDATQETQYF,TGTGCCAGCAGCTCCCGGGACGCTACCCAAGAGACCCAGTACTTC
-,TRBJ1-6,TRBV6-1,-,CASISAQRNSPLHF,TGTGCCAGCATCTCCGCCCAACGTAATTCACCCCTCCACTTT
-,TRBJ1-4,TRBV5-7,few,CASSLGKGLEKLFF,TGTGCCAGCAGCTTGGGGAAGGGACTTGAAAAACTGTTTTTT
-,TRBJ2-3,TRBV7-2,-,CASRRDPTQYF,TGTGCCAGCAGGCGGGACCCCACGCAGTATTTT
-,TRBJ2-6,TRBV28,-,CASSLIRTGANVLTF,TGTGCCAGCAGTTTAATCCGAACTGGGGCCAACGTCCTGACTTTC
-,TRBJ2-1,TRBV4-3,-,CASSPSGGTDPYNEQFF,TGCGCCAGCAGCCCCTCGGGCGGGACGGACCCTTACAATGAGCAGTTCTTC
-,TRBJ2-1,TRBV28,-,CASRPQGGAYNEQFF,TGTGCCAGCAGACCTCAGGGTGGGGCCTACAATGAGCAGTTCTTC
-,TRBJ2-2,TRBV29-1,-,CSVEPRLNTGELFF,TGCAGCGTTGAACCGAGACTCAACACCGGGGAGCTGTTTTTT
-,TRBJ1-5,TRBV4-3,-,CASSQDKRQGNQPQHF,TGCGCCAGCAGCCAAGATAAAAGGCAGGGAAATCAGCCCCAGCATTTT
-,TRBJ1-2,TRBV5-1,-,CASSPSGTEYGYTF,TGCGCCAGCAGTCCCTCCGGGACGGAATATGGCTACACCTTC
TRBD2,TRBJ2-3,TRBV19,-,CASSLAASTDTQYF,TGTGCCAGTAGCCTAGCGGCTAGCACAGATACGCAGTATTTT
TRBD1,TRBJ1-1,TRBV2,-,CASSEGRGLTEAFF,TGTGCCAGCAGTGAAGGGAGGGGGCTCACTGAAGCTTTCTTT
TRBD1,TRBJ2-1,TRBV27,-,CASSLLPGQGVNEQFF,TGTGCCAGCAGTTTACTCCCGGGACAGGGTGTCAATGAGCAGTTCTTC
TRBD1,TRBJ2-7,TRBV15,-,CATSRDQWVEYDRAAYEQYF,TGTGCCACCAGCAGAGATCAGTGGGTGGAGTACGACAGGGCCGCCTACGAGCAGTACTTC
TRBD2,TRBJ2-7,TRBV5-8,-,CASSYGTSGASEEQYF,TGTGCCAGCAGCTACGGGACTAGCGGGGCCTCAGAGGAGCAGTACTTC
-,TRBJ1-3,TRBV7-2,-,CASSSVGAGNTIYF,TGTGCCAGCAGCTCAGTTGGGGCGGGAAACACCATATATTTT
-,TRBJ2-7,TRBV30,-,CAWSVGFYEQYF,TGTGCCTGGAGTGTGGGGTTCTACGAGCAGTACTTC
-,TRBJ2-1,TRBV4-2,-,CASSPDGPQDSYNEQFF,TGTGCCAGCAGCCCCGACGGACCACAGGATTCCTACAATGAGCAGTTCTTC
-,TRBJ1-2,TRBV14,-,CASSLVRGAVDGYTF,TGTGCCAGCAGCCTAGTCCGTGGGGCAGTGGATGGCTACACCTTC
-,TRBJ1-1,TRBV28,-,CASCWGSNTEAFF,TGTGCCAGCTGTTGGGGATCGAACACTGAAGCTTTCTTT
-,TRBJ2-2,TRBV27,-,CASSTQAGTANTGELFF,TGTGCCAGCAGTACACAGGCCGGGACCGCGAACACCGGGGAGCTGTTTTTT
-,TRBJ2-2,TRBV19,-,CASSPYSGTGELFF,TGTGCCAGTAGTCCCTATAGCGGAACCGGGGAGCTGTTTTTT
TRBD1,TRBJ2-1,TRBV6-5,-,CASSYLTGRSYNEQFF,TGTGCCAGCAGTTATCTGACAGGGCGCTCCTACAATGAGCAGTTCTTC
-,TRBJ1-2,TRBV25-1,-,CASSGTANYGYTF,TGTGCCAGCAGTGGGACAGCCAACTATGGCTACACCTTC
-,TRBJ2-1,TRBV19,-,CASSIVVESYNEQFF,TGTGCCAGTAGTATAGTGGTAGAATCCTACAATGAGCAGTTCTTC
TRBD1,TRBJ1-2,TRBV9,-,CASRTEGAGYGYTF,TGTGCCAGCAGGACGGAGGGGGCTGGCTATGGCTACACCTTC
-,TRBJ1-1,TRBV9,few,CASSLGTSVNTEAFF,TGTGCCAGCAGCCTAGGGACATCGGTAAACACTGAAGCTTTCTTT
TRBD1,TRBJ2-1,TRBV18,-,CASSPRDRYNEQFF,TGTGCCAGCTCACCACGGGACAGGTACAATGAGCAGTTCTTC
-,TRBJ1-5,TRBV19,-,CASSSEGGGWQPQHF,TGTGCCAGTAGCTCCGAGGGTGGGGGATGGCAGCCCCAGCATTTT
TRBD2,TRBJ2-1,TRBV27,-,CASSDTGLARTSSYNEQFF,TGTGCCAGCAGTGATACGGGACTAGCGCGTACTAGCTCCTACAATGAGCAGTTCTTC
TRBD1,TRBJ1-2,TRBV27,once,CASSSPDRGLGGYTF,TGTGCCAGCAGTTCCCCTGACAGGGGGCTTGGTGGCTACACCTTC
-,TRBJ1-1,TRBV6-6,-,CASSYSRGGDGEAFF,TGTGCCAGCAGTTACTCGAGAGGAGGGGATGGTGAAGCTTTCTTT
TRBD1,TRBJ2-1,TRBV25-1,-,CASRLITGVEQFF,TGTGCCAGCAGGCTGATCACAGGGGTCGAGCAGTTCTTC
-,TRBJ2-7,TRBV6-6,-,CASSPTTAADEQYF,TGTGCCAGCAGTCCCACGACAGCCGCGGACGAGCAGTACTTC
-,TRBJ1-2,TRBV28,-,CASSPPGQGKYGYTF,TGTGCCAGCAGTCCCCCTGGGCAGGGCAAGTATGGCTACACCTTC
TRBD2,TRBJ2-7,TRBV11-2,-,CASSLVAGVSYEQYF,TGTGCCAGCAGCTTAGTTGCGGGAGTCTCCTACGAGCAGTACTTC
-,TRBJ1-1,TRBV27,-,CASSFGGGVGNTEAFF,TGTGCCAGCAGTTTCGGAGGGGGGGTAGGGAACACTGAAGCTTTCTTT
TRBD2,TRBJ2-5,TRBV5-6,-,CASSSGLAEGIQETQYF,TGTGCCAGCAGCTCGGGACTAGCGGAGGGGATCCAAGAGACCCAGTACTTC
-,TRBJ2-5,TRBV5-1,-,CASSLYRDFQETQYF,TGCGCCAGCAGCTTGTACCGGGACTTCCAAGAGACCCAGTACTTC
-,TRBJ2-7,TRBV11-2,-,CASSFSPGASYEQYF,TGTGCCAGCAGCTTCTCCCCGGGAGCCTCCTACGAGCAGTACTTC
-,TRBJ2-7,TRBV27,-,CASSLGTASSYEQYF,TGTGCCAGCAGTTTAGGGACGGCCAGCTCCTACGAGCAGTACTTC
TRBD1,TRBJ2-5,TRBV28,-,CASSADRDIVRETQYF,TGTGCCAGCAGTGCGGACAGGGACATCGTTAGGGAGACCCAGTACTTC